The 17 T cell receptor beta chains given below trace back to one sample, sequenced in a study of T-cell memory formation after mild COVID-19. One entry per CDR3 protein results from TCRdb running MiXCR on the 5' RACE reads. The sample yields about 270,000 distinct CDR3 sequences, 16% seen once. The specimen sequenced was PBMCs or a T cell subset sorted from them (not recorded which). These receptors came from a man in his late teens or twenties who had mild COVID-19 (a few samples of this study predate the infection). Cell type and time point are not known.

The rearrangement uses TRBV14 and TRBJ2-7; 7 bases line up with TRBD1. The CDR3 sequence is 16 residues long. J lost 5 bases, V lost 3 bases, and 13 bases had no gene match. Germline V gene data show CDR1 as SGHDN and CDR2 as FVKESK. In DNA form, the CDR3 reads TGTGCCAGCAGCCATCCCGAACAGGGGTTAGGTAACGAGCAGTACTTC. Translation: CASSHPEQGLGNEQYF.

The chain combines TRBV9 with TRBJ1-1; D may be TRBD1 (5 bases). CDR1 SGDLS and CDR2 YYNGEE come from the germline V gene. This CDR3 contains 14 residues. V was pared by 3 bases and J by 0 bases, with 9 bases between. CDR3 sequence reads: CASSAGGLNTEAFF. The CDR3, as DNA: TGTGCCAGCAGCGCGGGGGGGTTGAACACTGAAGCTTTCTTT.

The chain joins TRBV30 to TRBJ2-3; D remains ambiguous. CDR3 size: 13 residues. Germline CDR1 is GTSNPN and CDR2 is SVGIG (reference sequence). V shed 2 bases and J shed 4 bases, with 10 bases lying between them. CDR3 sequence (DNA): TGTGCCTGGAGTCGGCTAATATCAGATACGCAGTATTTT. The encoded protein is CAWSRLISDTQYF.

V is TRBV21-1 and J is TRBJ1-5; whether TRBD1, the table's D call, matches the DNA was not checked. TRBV21-1 is annotated as a pseudogene. CDR3 length equals 17 residues. The CDR3 nucleotides read TGTGCCAGCCGATCCCCCCTGGAGCAGGGGGACAATCAGCCCCAGCATTTT. It translates to CASRSPLEQGDNQPQHF.

This chain links TRBV29-1 with TRBJ1-2; 7 nucleotides agree with TRBD1. This CDR3 spans 13 amino acids. Germline loops: CDR1 SQVTM, CDR2 ANQGSEA. After removal of 5 bases from V and 4 bases from J, the junction contained 7 bases not matched to a gene. The CDR3 DNA is TGCAGCGTTTTGACAGGGCATTCCTATGGCTACACCTTC. Its translation: CSVLTGHSYGYTF.

This clonotype was seen repeatedly, ten times or more. The CDR3 sequence: CASTPTSPASSYEQYF. The CDR3 region has the DNA TGCGCCAGCACTCCCACCTCTCCCGCTAGCTCCTACGAGCAGTACTTC. The chain links TRBV5-1 to TRBJ2-7; D is unclear. CDR3 length: 16 residues. Trimming took 6 bases from V and 0 from J, leaving 19 bases between them. Germline CDR1 and CDR2: SGHRS and YFSETQ.

The gene calls are TRBV9 and TRBJ2-4; maybe TRBD1 (5 bases). CDR1 is SGDLS, CDR2 YYNGEE, per germline. The CDR3 length is 15 residues. Trimming removed 3 bases from V and 0 bases from J, with 10 bases in between. In DNA form, the CDR3 reads TGTGCCAGCAGCGCCGACAGTACAGCCAAAAACATTCAGTACTTC. Translated, it gives CASSADSTAKNIQYF.

The rearrangement joins TRBV4-3 to TRBJ2-1; 8 bases are a match to TRBD2. Unmatched junction bases numbered 7, after V lost 3 bases and J lost 0 bases. This CDR3 spans 17 amino acids. CDR1 is LGHNA, CDR2 YSLEER, per germline. CDR3 residues: CASSQGSGESSYNEQFF. CDR3 in DNA: TGCGCCAGCAGCCAGGGTAGCGGGGAGAGCTCCTACAATGAGCAGTTCTTC.

This clonotype has only a few counts. The genes are TRBV7-2 and TRBJ1-3; D not resolved. CDR3 length equals 15 residues. CDR1 and CDR2 (germline): SGHTA, FQGNSA. Between the trimmed V and J ends, which lost 0 bases and 0 bases, there was a span of 6 bases. The CDR3 region has the DNA TGTGCCAGCAGCTTAGCCCTTTCCTCTGGAAACACCATATATTTT. It specifies CASSLALSSGNTIYF.

This clonotype was counted many times. The chain is built from TRBV27 and TRBJ2-1; possibly TRBD1 or TRBD2 for D (5 bases each). CDR1 and CDR2 (germline): MNHEY, SMNVEV (reference sequence). V lost 8 bases to trimming and J lost 3 bases, with 14 bases between them. This CDR3 has 14 amino acids. Here the CDR3 reads CASGIGTYYNEQFF. The CDR3 DNA reads as TGTGCCAGCGGAATCGGGACGTACTACAATGAGCAGTTCTTC.

The J gene is TRBJ2-1, the V gene TRBV12-5; 12 bases are a match to TRBD1. Germline V gives CDR1 LGHNT, CDR2 FRNRAP. The CDR3 loop spans 21 amino acids. V lost 1 base and J lost 3; bases outside the gene matches: 16. In nucleotides, the CDR3 is TGTGCTAGTGGTTTGGGGAGTCGGGACAGGGGGCGGGGGTCGCTCTACAATGAGCAGTTCTTC. Translating it yields CASGLGSRDRGRGSLYNEQFF.

The chain links TRBV4-2 to TRBJ1-3; D gene unclear. The V gene lost 0 bases and the J gene lost 4 bases, with 4 bases spanning the gap. The CDR3 has 13 amino acids. CDR1 is LGHNA and CDR2 is YNFKEQ in the germline V gene. CDR3 amino acids: CASSQDTGNTIYF. CDR3 nucleotides: TGTGCCAGCAGCCAAGATACAGGAAACACCATATATTTT.

The chain is built from TRBV12-5 and TRBJ2-2; no definite D call. The V end lost 2 bases, the J end lost 0 bases, and 10 bases lay between the germline ends. The CDR3 is 16 amino acids. Germline values: CDR1 LGHNT, CDR2 FRNRAP. CDR3 sequence: CASGLIVNANTGELFF. DNA of the CDR3: TGTGCTAGTGGTTTGATAGTAAACGCGAACACCGGGGAGCTGTTTTTT. Using reference TRBV12-5 and TRBJ2-2 for the parts outside the CDR3, the full variable domain is DARVTQTPRHKVTEMGQEVTMRCQPILGHNTVFWYRQTMMQGLELLAYFRNRAPLDDSGMPKDRFSAEMPDATLATLKIQPSEPRDSAVYFCASGLIVNANTGELFFGEGSRLTVL.

A few counts support this clonotype. The chain couples TRBV19 to TRBJ2-6, with 7 positions matching TRBD1. Germline V gene data show CDR1 as LNHDA and CDR2 as SQIVND (reference sequence). J gave up 2 bases and V 7 bases, and 5 bases lay outside the gene matches. CDR3 size: 15 residues. The CDR3 sequence is CASNDDRAGANVLTF. The CDR3 DNA is TGTGCCAGTAACGATGACAGGGCTGGGGCCAACGTCCTGACTTTC.

Only a few counts were recorded for this clonotype. This sequence may be a read error, since a much larger clone differs from it by one base. The chain recombines TRBV9 with TRBJ2-1; the D gene is possibly TRBD1 (6 bases). Germline V CDR1 and CDR2: SGDLS, YYNGEE. The length of the CDR3 is 14 residues. CDR3 protein: CASSVAPGVDEQVF. The CDR3 bases are TGTGCCAGCAGCGTAGCCCCAGGGGTGGATGAGCAGGTCTTC.

Only a few counts were recorded for this clonotype. The CDR3 nucleotides read TGTGCCAGCAGCCCCGGGACTACGGGCCAAGAGACCCAGTACTTC. It codes for CASSPGTTGQETQYF. The chain employs TRBV9 and TRBJ2-5; TRBD2 matches at 7 bases. Trimming at V came to 4 bases and at J to 1 base, leaving 7 bases not matched to a gene. The CDR3 contains 15 residues. CDR1 is SGDLS and CDR2 is YYNGEE in the germline V gene. The variable domain in full, with the rest retrieved from reference TRBV9 and TRBJ2-5, is DSGVTQTPKHLITATGQRVTLRCSPRSGDLSVYWYQQSLDQGLQFLIQYYNGEERAKGNILERFSAQQFPDLHSELNLSSLELGDSALYFCASSPGTTGQETQYFGPGTRLLVL.

This chain connects TRBV4-2 to TRBJ2-1; 14 nucleotides align to TRBD2. Germline CDR1 is LGHNA and CDR2 is YNFKEQ. The CDR3 spans 20 residues. The ends lost 3 bases at V and 0 bases at J; junction bases unmatched: 10. The CDR3, as DNA: TGTGCCAGCAGCCACCCACGGACTAGCGGGGGGCGGCCCTCCTACAATGAGCAGTTCTTC. Encoded protein: CASSHPRTSGGRPSYNEQFF.